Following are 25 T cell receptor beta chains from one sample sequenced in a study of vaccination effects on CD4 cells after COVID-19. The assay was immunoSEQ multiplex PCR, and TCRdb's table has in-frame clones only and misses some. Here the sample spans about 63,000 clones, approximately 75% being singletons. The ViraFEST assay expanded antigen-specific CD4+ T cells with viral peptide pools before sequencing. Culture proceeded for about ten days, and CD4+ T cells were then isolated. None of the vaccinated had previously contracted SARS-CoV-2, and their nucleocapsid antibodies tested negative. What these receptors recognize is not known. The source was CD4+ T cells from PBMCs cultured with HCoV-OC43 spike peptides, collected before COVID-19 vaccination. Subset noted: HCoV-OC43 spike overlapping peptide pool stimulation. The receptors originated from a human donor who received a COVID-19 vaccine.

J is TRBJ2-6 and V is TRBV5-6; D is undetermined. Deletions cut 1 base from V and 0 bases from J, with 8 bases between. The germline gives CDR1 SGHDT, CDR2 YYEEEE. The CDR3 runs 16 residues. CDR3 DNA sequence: TGTGCCAGCAGCTTGCGTGGGTTCTCTGGGGCCAACGTCCTGACTTTC. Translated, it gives CASSLRGFSGANVLTF. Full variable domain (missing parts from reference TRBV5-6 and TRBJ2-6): DAGVTQSPTHLIKTRGQQVTLRCSPKSGHDTVSWYQQALGQGPQFIFQYYEEEERQRGNFPDRFSGHQFPNYSSELNVNALLLGDSALYLCASSLRGFSGANVLTFGAGSRLTVL.

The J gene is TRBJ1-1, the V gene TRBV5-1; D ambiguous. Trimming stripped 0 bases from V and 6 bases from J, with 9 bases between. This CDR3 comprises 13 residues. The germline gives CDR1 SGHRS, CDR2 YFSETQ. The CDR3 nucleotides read TGCGCCAGCAGCTTGGAGGTTGAGGCTGAAGCTTTCTTT. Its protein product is CASSLEVEAEAFF.

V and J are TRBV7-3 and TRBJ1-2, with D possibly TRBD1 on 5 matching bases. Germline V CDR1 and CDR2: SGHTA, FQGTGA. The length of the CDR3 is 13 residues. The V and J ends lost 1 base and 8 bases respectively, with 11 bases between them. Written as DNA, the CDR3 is TGTGCCAGCAGCTTAAGGGCAGGGTCCGGCTACACCTTC. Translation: CASSLRAGSGYTF.

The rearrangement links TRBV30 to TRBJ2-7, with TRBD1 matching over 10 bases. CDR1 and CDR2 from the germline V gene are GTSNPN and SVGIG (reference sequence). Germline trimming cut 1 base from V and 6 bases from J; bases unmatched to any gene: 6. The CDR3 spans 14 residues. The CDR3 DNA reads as TGTGCCTGGAGTGGGGACAGGGGTCGTGGCGAGCAGTACGTC. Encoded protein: CAWSGDRGRGEQYV.

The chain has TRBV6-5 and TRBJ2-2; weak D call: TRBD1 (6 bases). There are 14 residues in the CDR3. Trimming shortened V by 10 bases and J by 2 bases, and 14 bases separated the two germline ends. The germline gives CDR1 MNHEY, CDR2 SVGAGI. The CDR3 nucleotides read TGTGCCATAAGGAGCAGGGGAAACACCGGGGAGCTGTTTTTT. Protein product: CAIRSRGNTGELFF.

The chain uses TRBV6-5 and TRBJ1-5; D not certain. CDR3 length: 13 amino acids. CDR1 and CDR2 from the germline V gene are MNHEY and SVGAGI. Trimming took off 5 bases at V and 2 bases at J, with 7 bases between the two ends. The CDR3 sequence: CASSHRGNQPQHF. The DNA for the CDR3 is TGTGCCAGCAGTCACCGGGGCAATCAGCCCCAGCATTTT.

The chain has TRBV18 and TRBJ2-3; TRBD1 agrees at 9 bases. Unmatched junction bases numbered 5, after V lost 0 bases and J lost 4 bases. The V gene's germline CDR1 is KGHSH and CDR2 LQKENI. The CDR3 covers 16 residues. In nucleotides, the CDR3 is TGTGCCAGCTCACCACCCAAAGGGACAGGGTCAGATACGCAGTATTTT. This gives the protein CASSPPKGTGSDTQYF.

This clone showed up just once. The CDR3 sequence is CASSQDQSGGTDTQYF. The CDR3 DNA sequence: TGTGCCAGCAGCCAAGATCAAAGCGGGGGCACAGATACGCAGTATTTT. The chain uses TRBV4-2 and TRBJ2-3; 7 bases line up with TRBD2. Germline-derived CDR1 and CDR2 are LGHNA and YNFKEQ. The CDR3 has 16 residues. The V and J ends lost 0 bases and 1 base, in that order; junction bases with no gene match: 4.

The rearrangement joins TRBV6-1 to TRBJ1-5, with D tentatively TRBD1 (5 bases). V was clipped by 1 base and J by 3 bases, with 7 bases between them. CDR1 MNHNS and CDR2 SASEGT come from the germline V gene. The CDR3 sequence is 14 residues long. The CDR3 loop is CASSEDGHNQPQHF. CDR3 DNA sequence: TGTGCCAGCAGTGAAGACGGACACAATCAGCCCCAGCATTTT.

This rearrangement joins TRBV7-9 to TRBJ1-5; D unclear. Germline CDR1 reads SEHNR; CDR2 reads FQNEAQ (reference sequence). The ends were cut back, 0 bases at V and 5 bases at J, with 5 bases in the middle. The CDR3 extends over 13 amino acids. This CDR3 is CASSLAGYQPQHF. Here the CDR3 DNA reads TGTGCCAGCAGCTTAGCGGGGTATCAGCCCCAGCATTTT. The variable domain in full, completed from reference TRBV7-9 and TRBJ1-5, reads DTGVSQNPRHKITKRGQNVTFRCDPISEHNRLYWYRQTLGQGPEFLTYFQNEAQLEKSRLLSDRFSAERPKGSFSTLEIQRTEQGDSAMYLCASSLAGYQPQHFGDGTRLSIL.

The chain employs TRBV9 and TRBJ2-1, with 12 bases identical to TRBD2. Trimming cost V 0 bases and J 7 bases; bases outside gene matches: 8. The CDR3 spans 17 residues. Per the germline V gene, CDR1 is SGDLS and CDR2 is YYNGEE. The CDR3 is CASSVVELAGGVNEQFF. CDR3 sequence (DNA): TGTGCCAGCAGCGTAGTAGAACTAGCGGGGGGCGTGAATGAGCAGTTCTTC.

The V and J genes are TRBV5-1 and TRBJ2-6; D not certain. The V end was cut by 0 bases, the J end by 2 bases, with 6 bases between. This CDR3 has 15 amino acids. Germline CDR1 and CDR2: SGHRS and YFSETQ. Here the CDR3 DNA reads TGCGCCAGCAGCTTGGAGGTTGCTGGGGCCAACGTCCTGACTTTC. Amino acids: CASSLEVAGANVLTF. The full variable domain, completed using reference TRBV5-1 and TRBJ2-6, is KAGVTQTPRYLIKTRGQQVTLSCSPISGHRSVSWYQQTPGQGLQFLFEYFSETQRNKGNFPGRFSGRQFSNSRSEMNVSTLELGDSALYLCASSLEVAGANVLTFGAGSRLTVL.

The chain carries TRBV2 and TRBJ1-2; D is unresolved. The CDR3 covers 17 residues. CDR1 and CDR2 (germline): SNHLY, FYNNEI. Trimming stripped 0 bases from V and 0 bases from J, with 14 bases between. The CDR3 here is CASSEALRGGTNYGYTF. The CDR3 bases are TGTGCCAGCAGTGAAGCGCTTCGAGGAGGTACTAACTATGGCTACACCTTC.

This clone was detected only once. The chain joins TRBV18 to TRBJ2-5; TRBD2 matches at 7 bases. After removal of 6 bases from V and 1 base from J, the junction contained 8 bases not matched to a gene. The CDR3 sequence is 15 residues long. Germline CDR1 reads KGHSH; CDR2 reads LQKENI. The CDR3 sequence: CASSPWWGGQETQYF. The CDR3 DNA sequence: TGTGCCAGCTCGCCGTGGTGGGGGGGCCAAGAGACCCAGTACTTC.

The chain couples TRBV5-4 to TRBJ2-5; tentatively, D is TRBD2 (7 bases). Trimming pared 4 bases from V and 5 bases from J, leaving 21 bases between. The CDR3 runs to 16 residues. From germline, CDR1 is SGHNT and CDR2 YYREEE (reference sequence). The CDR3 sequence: CASSRKYGGPRETQYF. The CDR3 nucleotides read TGTGCCAGCAGCCGTAAATACGGGGGGCCGAGGGAGACCCAGTACTTC.

CDR3 DNA sequence: TGTGCCAGCAGTTCCTTGGGACAGGGATATGGCTACACCTTC. Translating gives CASSSLGQGYGYTF. V gene TRBV6-5 combines with J gene TRBJ1-2; 9 bases align to TRBD1. The CDR3 loop spans 14 amino acids. The germline V gene has CDR1 MNHEY and CDR2 SVGAGI. Unmatched junction bases numbered 5, after V lost 4 bases and J lost 5 bases.

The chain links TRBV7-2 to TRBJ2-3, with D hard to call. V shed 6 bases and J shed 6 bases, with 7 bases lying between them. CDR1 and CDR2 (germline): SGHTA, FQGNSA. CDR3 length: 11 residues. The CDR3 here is CASRVLDTQYF. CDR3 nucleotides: TGTGCCAGCAGGGTGCTCGATACGCAGTATTTT.

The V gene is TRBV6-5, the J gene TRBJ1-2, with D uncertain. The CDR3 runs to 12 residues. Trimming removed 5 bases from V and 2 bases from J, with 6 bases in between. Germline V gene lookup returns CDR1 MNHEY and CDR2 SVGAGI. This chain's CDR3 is CASSRSNYGYTF. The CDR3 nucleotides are TGTGCCAGCAGTCGCTCCAACTATGGCTACACCTTC.

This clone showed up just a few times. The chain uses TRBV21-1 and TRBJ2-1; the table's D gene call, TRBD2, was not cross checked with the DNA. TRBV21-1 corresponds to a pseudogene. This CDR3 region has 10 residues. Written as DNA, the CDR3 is TGTGCCAGCAGCATGCGTCAGCAGTTCTTC. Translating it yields CASSMRQQFF.

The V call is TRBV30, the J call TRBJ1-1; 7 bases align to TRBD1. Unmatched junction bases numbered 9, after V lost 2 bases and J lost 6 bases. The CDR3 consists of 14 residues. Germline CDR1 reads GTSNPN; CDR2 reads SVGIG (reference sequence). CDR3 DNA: TGTGCCTGGAGTTTGAAGGGGGCGCGCGCTGAAGCTTTCTTT. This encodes CAWSLKGARAEAFF. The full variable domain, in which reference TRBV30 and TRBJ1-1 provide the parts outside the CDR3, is SQTIHQWPATLVQPVGSPLSLECTVEGTSNPNLYWYRQAAGRGLQLLFYSVGIGQISSEVPQNLSASRPQDRQFILSSKKLLLSDSGFYLCAWSLKGARAEAFFGQGTRLTVV.

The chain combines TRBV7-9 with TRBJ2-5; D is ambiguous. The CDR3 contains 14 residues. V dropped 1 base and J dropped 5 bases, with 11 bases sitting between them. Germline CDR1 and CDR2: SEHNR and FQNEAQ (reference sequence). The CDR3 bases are TGTGCCAGCAGCTTAGGAGGTAGAGACGAGACCCAGTACTTC. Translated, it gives CASSLGGRDETQYF. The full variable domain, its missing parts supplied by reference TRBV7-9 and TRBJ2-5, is DTGVSQNPRHKITKRGQNVTFRCDPISEHNRLYWYRQTLGQGPEFLTYFQNEAQLEKSRLLSDRFSAERPKGSFSTLEIQRTEQGDSAMYLCASSLGGRDETQYFGPGTRLLVL.

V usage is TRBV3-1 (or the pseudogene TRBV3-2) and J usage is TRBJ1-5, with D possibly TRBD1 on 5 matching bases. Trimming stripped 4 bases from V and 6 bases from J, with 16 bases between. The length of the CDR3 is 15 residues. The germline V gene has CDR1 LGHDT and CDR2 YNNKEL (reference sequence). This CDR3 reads CASSPLGGRSQPQHF. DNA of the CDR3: TGTGCCAGCAGCCCCCTCGGGGGTCGCAGTCAGCCCCAGCATTTT.

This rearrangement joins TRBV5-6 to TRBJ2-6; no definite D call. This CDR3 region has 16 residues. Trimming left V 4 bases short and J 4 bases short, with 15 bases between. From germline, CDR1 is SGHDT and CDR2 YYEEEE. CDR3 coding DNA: TGTGCCAGCAGCCCGGATTCAGCTTCCGGGGCCAACGTCCTGACTTTC. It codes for CASSPDSASGANVLTF.

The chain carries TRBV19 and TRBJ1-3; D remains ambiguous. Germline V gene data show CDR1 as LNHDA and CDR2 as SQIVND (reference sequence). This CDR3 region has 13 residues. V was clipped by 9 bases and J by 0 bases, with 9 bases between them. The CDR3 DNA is TGTGCCAGCCGGACCTTCTCTGGAAACACCATATATTTT. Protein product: CASRTFSGNTIYF. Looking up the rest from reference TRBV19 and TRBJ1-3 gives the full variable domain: DGGITQSPKYLFRKEGQNVTLSCEQNLNHDAMYWYRQDPGQGLRLIYYSQIVNDFQKGDIAEGYSVSREKKESFPLTVTSAQKNPTAFYLCASRTFSGNTIYFGEGSWLTVV.

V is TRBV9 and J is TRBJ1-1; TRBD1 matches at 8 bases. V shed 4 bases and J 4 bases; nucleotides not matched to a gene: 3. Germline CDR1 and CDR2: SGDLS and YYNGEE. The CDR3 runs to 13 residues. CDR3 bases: TGTGCCAGCAGCAGCACAGGGGGCACTGAAGCTTTCTTT. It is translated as CASSSTGGTEAFF.